These T cell receptor beta chains were read from a single sample in a study of T-cell reconstitution after alpha-beta-depleted transplantation in children. MiXCR was run by TCRdb on the PCR reads, yielding one entry per CDR3 protein. In the table there are 800,000 to 1,000,000 distinct CDR3 sequences, roughly 29% of which are singletons. The sample here was PBMCs, mostly from graft donor cells, taken 360 days after TCRalphabeta/CD19-depleted stem cell transplant. Every receptor here comes from a boy in the first two years of life who had a stem cell transplant for SCID, so the T cells may come from the graft donor. CDR3s leave out the opening cysteine and the closing phenylalanine or tryptophan.

J | V | length | CDR3
TRBJ2-3 | TRBV5-1 | 14 | ASSLGDRERTDTQY
TRBJ2-1 | TRBV2 | 12 | ASRGLQGRGEQF
TRBJ2-5 | TRBV29-1 | 9 | SLAWDGTQY
TRBJ2-2 | TRBV10-3 | 16 | AISEKSRGGFVAGELF
TRBJ2-5 | TRBV4-3 | 13 | ASSPDGQPGETQY
TRBJ2-7 | TRBV12-3/TRBV12-4 | 12 | ASTYPEGSYEQY
TRBJ2-2 | TRBV5-1 | 13 | ASRGPDPNTGELF
TRBJ2-7 | TRBV6-5 | 12 | ASSYGGGPYEQY
TRBJ2-1 | TRBV12-3/TRBV12-4 | 18 | ASSFLGGPLIRSSYNEQF
TRBJ2-1 | TRBV20-1 | 13 | SAPTSGRGYNEQF
TRBJ2-7 | TRBV28 | 9 | ASSYRDSFN
TRBJ2-3 | TRBV6-2/TRBV6-3 | 12 | ATRIADATDTQY
TRBJ2-4 | TRBV4-3 | 14 | ASSQGTGRAKNIQY
TRBJ2-1 | TRBV7-8 | 14 | ASSLFLAGGGGEQF
TRBJ2-7 | TRBV5-1 | 11 | ASSLIAAYEQY
TRBJ1-6 | TRBV11-2 | 14 | ASSLFGAAEDSPLH
TRBJ2-7 | TRBV7-6 | 12 | ASSPQPGQEVQY
TRBJ2-5 | TRBV5-1 | 12 | ASSLDVGSETQY